This T cell receptor (beta chain) is drawn from a study of T cell repertoires in cytomegalovirus infection. TCRdb re-called the reads through MiXCR, storing one row per CDR3 protein. The sample holds around 350,000 distinct CDR3 sequences, around 18% seen once. This clonotype was detected only a few times. The CDR3 length is 14 residues. Germline CDR1 SNHLY, CDR2 FYNNEI. V gave up 7 bases and J gave up 0 bases; unmatched junction bases: 1. The sample comprised PBMCs. This chain joins TRBV2 and TRBJ2-1; 9 nucleotides align to TRBD1. This clonotype originated in a human donor in good health (CMV status not recorded). Some clones in this sample may be carry-over from other donors' samples. The chain's CDR3 is CASMTGGSYNEQFF. The CDR3 DNA sequence: TGTGCCAGCATGACAGGGGGCTCCTACAATGAGCAGTTCTTC.